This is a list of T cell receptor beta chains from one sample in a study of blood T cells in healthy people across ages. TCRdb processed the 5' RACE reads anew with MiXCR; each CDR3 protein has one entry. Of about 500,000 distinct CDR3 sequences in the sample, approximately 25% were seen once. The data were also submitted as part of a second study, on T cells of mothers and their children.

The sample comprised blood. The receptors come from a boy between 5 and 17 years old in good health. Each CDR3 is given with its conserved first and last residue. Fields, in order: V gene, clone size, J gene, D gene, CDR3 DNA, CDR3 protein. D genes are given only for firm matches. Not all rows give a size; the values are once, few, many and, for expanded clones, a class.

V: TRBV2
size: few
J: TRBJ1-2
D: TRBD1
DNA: TGTGCCAGCAGACGAGAGGGACAGGGGAACTATGGCTACACCTTC
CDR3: CASRREGQGNYGYTF

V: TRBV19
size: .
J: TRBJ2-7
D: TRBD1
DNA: TGTGCCAGTATGTCCACGGACAGGGAATGCGAGCAGTACTTC
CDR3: CASMSTDRECEQYF

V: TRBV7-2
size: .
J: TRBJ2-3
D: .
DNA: TGTGCCAGCAGCTTAAGATCCCCAGGGCCCTTCCTCACAACCACGCAGTATTTT
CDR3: CASSLRSPGPFLTTTQYF

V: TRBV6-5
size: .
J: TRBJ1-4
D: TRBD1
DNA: TGTGCCAGCAGTTACTCTGCCGGGACAGCAAATGAAAAACTGTTTTTT
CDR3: CASSYSAGTANEKLFF

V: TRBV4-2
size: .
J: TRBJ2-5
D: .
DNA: TGTGCCAGCAGCCCAGCGGACAGACACCAAGAGACCCAGTACTTC
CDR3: CASSPADRHQETQYF

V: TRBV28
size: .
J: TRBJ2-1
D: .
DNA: TGTGCCAGCAGTTTATGGGAGGTGGGATACAATGAGCAGTTCTTC
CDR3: CASSLWEVGYNEQFF

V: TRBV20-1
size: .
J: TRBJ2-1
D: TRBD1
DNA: TGCAGTGCTAGAGATAAACGGGTGGGACAGGGGTTCTCCTACAATGAGCAGTTCTTC
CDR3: CSARDKRVGQGFSYNEQFF

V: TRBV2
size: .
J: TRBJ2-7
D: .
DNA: TGTGCCAGAGACGAGCAGTACTTC
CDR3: CARDEQYF

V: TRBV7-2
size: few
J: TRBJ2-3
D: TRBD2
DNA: TGTGCCAGCAGCTTCGGGACTAGCGGGGGGGCCCCGCCAGATACGCAGTATTTT
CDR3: CASSFGTSGGAPPDTQYF

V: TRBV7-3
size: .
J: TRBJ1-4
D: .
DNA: TGTGCCAGCAGCTTAGAGGTGCCAGGGATCAATGAAAAACTGTTTTTT
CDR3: CASSLEVPGINEKLFF

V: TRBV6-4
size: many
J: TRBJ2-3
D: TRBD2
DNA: TGTGCCAGCAGTGACTCCGCGGGGGGGCCGACAGATACGCAGTATTTT
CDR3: CASSDSAGGPTDTQYF

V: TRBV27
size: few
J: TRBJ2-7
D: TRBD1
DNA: TGTGCCAGCAAAGGGGGACAGGGAAGGATCGAGCAGTACTTC
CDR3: CASKGGQGRIEQYF

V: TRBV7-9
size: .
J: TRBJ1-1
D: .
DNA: TGTGCCAGCAGCCCAGCGGGTCAGCAGAAATCCGCTGAAGCTTTCTTT
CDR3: CASSPAGQQKSAEAFF

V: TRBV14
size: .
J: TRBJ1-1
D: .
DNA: TGTGCCAGCAGCAAGAACCAGAACACTGAAGCTTTCTTT
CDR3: CASSKNQNTEAFF

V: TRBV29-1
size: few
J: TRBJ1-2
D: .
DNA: TGCAGCGTTCTTCCCTCGGACAGAGCGGTGGCTATTGGCTACACCTTC
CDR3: CSVLPSDRAVAIGYTF

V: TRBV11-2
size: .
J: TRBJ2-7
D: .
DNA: TGTGCCAGCAGCTTTGGGGAGCACGAGCAGTACTTC
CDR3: CASSFGEHEQYF

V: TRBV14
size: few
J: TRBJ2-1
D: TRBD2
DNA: TGTGCCAGCAGCCCAGTAAGCGGGAGGATGTCCTACAATGAGCAGTTCTTC
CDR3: CASSPVSGRMSYNEQFF

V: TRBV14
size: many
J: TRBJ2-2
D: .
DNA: TGTGCCAGCACCCGACTAGGGGGAGGAACCGGGGAGCTGTTTTTT
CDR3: CASTRLGGGTGELFF

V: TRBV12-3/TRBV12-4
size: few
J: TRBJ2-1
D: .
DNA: TGTGCCAGCGGTTTGGACCGATCCTACAATGAGCAGTTCTTC
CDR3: CASGLDRSYNEQFF

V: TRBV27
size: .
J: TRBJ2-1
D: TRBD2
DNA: TGTGCCAGCAGTAGCGGGGGCCCCTCCTACAATGAGCAGTTCTTC
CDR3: CASSSGGPSYNEQFF

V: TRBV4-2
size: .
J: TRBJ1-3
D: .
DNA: TGTGCCAGCAGCCAAGATCCCGGGACCCCAACAGGAGGAAACACCATATATTTT
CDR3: CASSQDPGTPTGGNTIYF

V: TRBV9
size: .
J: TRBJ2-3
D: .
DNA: TGTGCCAGCAGCGTTTCACAGGGATTAACAGATACGCAGTATTTT
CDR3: CASSVSQGLTDTQYF

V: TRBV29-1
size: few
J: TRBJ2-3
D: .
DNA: TGCAGCGTCCCCCACAAGTACGGGGCGGCAGATACGCAGTATTTT
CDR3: CSVPHKYGAADTQYF

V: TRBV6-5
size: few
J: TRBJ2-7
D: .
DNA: TGTGCCAGCAGTTACCTCAAGGTGGGGGAGCAGTACTTC
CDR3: CASSYLKVGEQYF

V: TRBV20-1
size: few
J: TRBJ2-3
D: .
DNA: TGCAGTGAGCACAGCACAGATACGCAGTATTTT
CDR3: CSEHSTDTQYF

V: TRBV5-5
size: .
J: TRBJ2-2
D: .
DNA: TGTGCCAGCACTCGGGAGACAGCGAACACCGGGGAGCTGTTTTTT
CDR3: CASTRETANTGELFF

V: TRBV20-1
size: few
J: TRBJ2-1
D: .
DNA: TGCAGTGCTAGAGCCGGGACCGGCTCCTCCTACAATGAGCAGTTCTTC
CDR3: CSARAGTGSSYNEQFF

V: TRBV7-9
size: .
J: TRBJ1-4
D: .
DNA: TGTGCCAGCAGTTCGGTTGGGATTAATGAAAAACTGTTTTTT
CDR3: CASSSVGINEKLFF

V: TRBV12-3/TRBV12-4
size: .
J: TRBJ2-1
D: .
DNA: TGTGCCAGCAGTTCCGGACCGAATTTGCAGTTCTTC
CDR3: CASSSGPNLQFF

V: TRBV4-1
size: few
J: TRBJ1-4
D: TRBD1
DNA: TGCGCCAGCAGCCAAGGGGGTAGGGACAGGGATCGAAAACTGTTTTTT
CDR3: CASSQGGRDRDRKLFF

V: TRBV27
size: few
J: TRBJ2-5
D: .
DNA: TGTGCCAGCAGAGTCATCCTAGAATACCAAGAGACCCAGTACTTC
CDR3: CASRVILEYQETQYF

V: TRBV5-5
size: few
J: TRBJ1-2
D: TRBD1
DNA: TGTGCCAGCAGCTTGGGGGCCGGACAGGGAAACTATGGCTACACCTTC
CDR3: CASSLGAGQGNYGYTF

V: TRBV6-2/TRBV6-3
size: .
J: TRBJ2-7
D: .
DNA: TGTGCCAGCAGTTACTCTTACTACGAGCAGCACTTC
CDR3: CASSYSYYEQHF

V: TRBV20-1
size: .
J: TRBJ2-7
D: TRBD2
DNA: TGCAGTGCCGGGGCGGGGGTGGACTACGAGCAGTACTTC
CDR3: CSAGAGVDYEQYF

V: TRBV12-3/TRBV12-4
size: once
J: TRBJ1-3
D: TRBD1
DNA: TGTGCCAGCAGACCCCAGGGGGTCTCTGGAAACACCATATATTTT
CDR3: CASRPQGVSGNTIYF

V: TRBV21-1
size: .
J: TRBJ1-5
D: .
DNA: TGTGCCAGCCCTAAGTATCATCCATCTAAAAGGGGGTGTGGCAATCAGCCCCAGCATTTT
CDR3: CASPKYHPSKRGCGNQPQHF

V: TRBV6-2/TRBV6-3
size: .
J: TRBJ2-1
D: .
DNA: TGTGCCAGCAGAGATGGCCCAACCCGGGCATTC
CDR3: CASRDGPTRAF

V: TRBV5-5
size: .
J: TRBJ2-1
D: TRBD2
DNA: TGTGCCAGCAGCTTGGGCGGGTCTAGCGGGGATGAGCAGTTCTTC
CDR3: CASSLGGSSGDEQFF

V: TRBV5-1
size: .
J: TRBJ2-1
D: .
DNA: TGCGCCAGCAGCCCGGCCTCACAAGGCTACAATGAGCAGTTCTTC
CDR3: CASSPASQGYNEQFF

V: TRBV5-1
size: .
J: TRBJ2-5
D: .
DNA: TGCGCCAGCAGCTTGGCCCCAGGGGCGACCGTAGAGACCCAGTACTTC
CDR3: CASSLAPGATVETQYF

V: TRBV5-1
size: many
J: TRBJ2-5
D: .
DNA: TGCGCCAGCAGCTATAACGTGGGGGAAGGCGAGACCCAGTACTTC
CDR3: CASSYNVGEGETQYF

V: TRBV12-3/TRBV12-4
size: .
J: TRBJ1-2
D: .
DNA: TGTGCCAGCAGGGGTCGTTTGGGCAGCAGCTATGGCTACACCTTC
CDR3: CASRGRLGSSYGYTF

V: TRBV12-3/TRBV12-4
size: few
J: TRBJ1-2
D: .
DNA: TGTGCCAGCAGTCCCGGGACAACATATGGCTACACCTTC
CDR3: CASSPGTTYGYTF

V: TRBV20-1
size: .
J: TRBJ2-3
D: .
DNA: TGCAGTGCTAGCCGGGGAACAGGGAGCACAGATACGCAGTATTTT
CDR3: CSASRGTGSTDTQYF

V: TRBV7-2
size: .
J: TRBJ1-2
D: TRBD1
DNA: TGTGCCAGCAGCACCGGGACAGGGTTAACCTATGGCTACACCTTC
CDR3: CASSTGTGLTYGYTF